This entry is about one T cell receptor (beta chain). This CDR3 comprises 16 residues. Germline CDR1 SNHLY, CDR2 FYNNEI. Trimming took off 7 bases at V and 0 bases at J, with 13 bases between the two ends. The data originate from a study of blood T cell repertoires in COVID-19. The assay was immunoSEQ multiplex PCR, and TCRdb's table has in-frame clones only and misses some. The sample lists about 310,000 clones, approximately 85% occurring once. Enrolled through a virtual design, the participants were between about 18 and 100 years of age and came from roughly 22 US areas. This clonotype was obtained from a man aged 30 to 39 who had recovered from COVID-19. Sequenced material: PBMCs or T cells enriched from blood (not recorded which). V usage is TRBV2 and J usage is TRBJ1-6; the D is unclear. CDR3 region: CASIEESSSYNSPLHF. The CDR3 DNA reads as TGTGCCAGCATCGAAGAGTCGAGCTCCTATAATTCACCCCTCCACTTT.